A single T cell receptor beta chain is shown here with its context. Its cognate antigen is unknown. This entry comes from a study of beta chain features in type 1 diabetes. For the study at large: No patient-donor differences in age, gender, total cells or subset yield. Study observations and caveats: It was possible that PCR favored shorter templates, equally so in patients and controls.

Expressed TCRB transcripts were sequenced because the entire RNA isolate underwent reverse transcription. Profiled with immunoSEQ multiplex PCR; TCRdb holds only in-frame clones, not every one. The table has about 900,000 clones, roughly 15% seen once; the top ten hold 0.023%. Germline V gives CDR1 MNHNS, CDR2 SASEGT. Trimming removed 2 bases from V and 7 bases from J, with 17 bases in between. The CDR3 consists of 15 residues. The chain recombines TRBV6-1 with TRBJ1-2, with D unresolved. The sequenced sample was naive CD4+ T cells from blood. The sequence derives from a woman under 30 in good health. The CDR3 loop is CASSENRAVPLGYTF. For the CDR3, the DNA is TGTGCCAGCAGTGAAAACAGAGCGGTACCCCTTGGCTACACCTTC.